The 20 T cell receptor beta chains below come from one sample, sequenced in a study of CD8 T cell repertoires and HIV-1 epitope variants. Assay used: immunoSEQ multiplex PCR; TCRdb lists only in-frame clones, some missing. The sample holds about 5,600 clones, roughly 65% seen once. Their cognate antigens are unknown. The sample was cultured CD8+ T cells derived from PBMCs. The receptors originated from a male donor with HIV.

The chain links TRBV6-5 to TRBJ2-5; 8 nucleotides agree with TRBD1. J lost 4 bases, V lost 5 bases, and 6 bases had no gene match. The CDR3 length is 14 residues. The V gene's germline CDR1 is MNHEY and CDR2 SVGAGI. The CDR3 spells CASSNTGGRETQYF. CDR3 in DNA: TGTGCCAGCAGTAATACAGGGGGGCGAGAGACCCAGTACTTC.

The sample holds a few counts of this clone. V usage is TRBV6-1 and J usage is TRBJ2-7; unclear D gene. The CDR3 extends over 14 amino acids. Germline V gene data show CDR1 as MNHNS and CDR2 as SASEGT. V lost 5 bases to trimming and J lost 2 bases, with 13 bases between them. Written as DNA, the CDR3 is TGTGCCAGCAGTTCAGATGTCTCGGCCTACGAGCAGTACTTC. It is translated as CASSSDVSAYEQYF.

The J gene is TRBJ2-7, the V gene TRBV10-2, with 10 positions matching TRBD2. Trimming cost V 2 bases and J 5 bases; bases outside gene matches: 3. CDR3 length: 14 amino acids. Germline lookup yields CDR1 WSHSY and CDR2 SAAADI. This chain's CDR3 is CASSETSGTDEQYF. The CDR3 nucleotides are TGCGCCAGCAGTGAGACTAGCGGGACCGACGAGCAGTACTTC.

As regards this clone: Its ends do not fully match the called genes, so a read error is possible. The rearrangement links TRBV7-7 to TRBJ1-3; unclear D gene. The length of the CDR3 is 15 residues. The germline V gene encodes CDR1 SSHAT and CDR2 FNYEAQ (reference sequence). The CDR3 here is CASSLSSEGGNTIYF. As DNA, the CDR3 is TGTGCTAGCAGCTTAAGTTCAGAAGGAGGAAACACCATATATTTT.

This clone was observed a handful of times. This sequence joins TRBV5-6 and TRBJ2-7; D remains ambiguous. Germline CDR1 SGHDT, CDR2 YYEEEE. V lost 2 bases and J lost 3, with 9 bases in between. The CDR3 is 13 residues long. The CDR3, as DNA: TGTGCCAGCAGCTTCGGGTCCTTCTACGAGCAGTACTTC. Translating it yields CASSFGSFYEQYF.

The chain uses TRBV19 and TRBJ2-2; the match to TRBD1 covers 7 bases. The CDR3 totals 18 residues. The trim removed 1 base at V and 4 bases at J, leaving 12 bases unmatched. Germline V lookup: CDR1 LNHDA, CDR2 SQIVND (reference sequence). The CDR3 sequence is CASSIALGEGAFTGELFF. The CDR3 DNA follows: TGTGCCAGTAGTATAGCCCTTGGAGAGGGGGCCTTCACCGGGGAGCTGTTTTTT.

This clone was counted between two and nine times. The chain is built from TRBV4-3 and TRBJ2-3; D uncertain. This CDR3 has 12 amino acids. V gave up 0 bases and J gave up 2 bases, with 0 bases separating them. The germline V gene encodes CDR1 LGHNA and CDR2 YSLEER. The CDR3 reads CASSQDTDTQYF. Here the CDR3 DNA reads TGCGCCAGCAGCCAAGACACAGATACGCAGTATTTT.

V is TRBV11-3 and J is TRBJ2-2; D unresolved. CDR1 and CDR2 (germline): SGHNT, YENEEA. V was clipped by 6 bases and J by 2 bases, with 13 bases between them. This CDR3 is built from 15 residues. CDR3 nucleotides: TGTGCCAGCAGAGATACCAGACACAACACCGGGGAGCTGTTTTTT. This gives the protein CASRDTRHNTGELFF.

J is TRBJ1-6 and V is TRBV27, with 10 bases fitting TRBD1. Germline trimming cut 3 bases from V and 13 bases from J; bases unmatched to any gene: 6. Germline V gives CDR1 MNHEY, CDR2 SMNVEV (reference sequence). The CDR3 length is 14 residues. The CDR3 is CASSFGDRGRPLHF. In DNA form, the CDR3 reads TGTGCCAGCAGTTTTGGAGACAGGGGGCGCCCCCTCCACTTT.

This clone was seen a handful of times. This chain links TRBV28 with TRBJ2-3, with D unresolved. The V gene lost 1 base and the J gene lost 6 bases, with 2 bases spanning the gap. CDR1 MDHEN and CDR2 SYDVKM come from the germline V gene. The CDR3 loop spans 11 amino acids. In DNA form, the CDR3 reads TGTGCCAGCAGTTTATCGGATACGCAGTATTTT. This sequence encodes CASSLSDTQYF.

The V call is TRBV6-5, the J call TRBJ2-1; TRBD2 agrees at 11 bases. The germline CDR1 and CDR2 sequences are MNHEY and SVGAGI. With V trimmed by 7 bases and J by 3 bases, 5 bases remained unmatched. The CDR3 totals 15 residues. Here the CDR3 DNA reads TGTGCCAGCAACTTACTAGCGGGGGACTACAATGAGCAGTTCTTC. The encoded protein is CASNLLAGDYNEQFF.

The chain joins TRBV27 to TRBJ2-2; 7 bases line up with TRBD1. CDR3 size: 18 residues. J lost 8 bases, V lost 4 bases, and 19 bases had no gene match. Germline V gene data show CDR1 as MNHEY and CDR2 as SMNVEV (reference sequence). The DNA for the CDR3 is TGTGCCAGCAGTTCAACAACAACGAGTACAGGGGCGGTGGGGGAGCTGTTTTTT. It codes for CASSSTTTSTGAVGELFF.

The chain links TRBV6-5 to TRBJ1-1; D gene uncertain. CDR3 size: 14 residues. CDR1 is MNHEY, CDR2 SVGAGI, per germline. Trimming removed 2 bases at V and 1 base at J, with 8 bases between. The CDR3 DNA follows: TGTGCCAGCAGTTACGCAGAATCGAACACTGAAGCTTTCTTT. Protein: CASSYAESNTEAFF.

The CDR3 reads CASSPRGAGEEAYEQYF. CDR3 sequence (DNA): TGTGCCAGCAGCCCAAGGGGGGCGGGAGAGGAAGCCTACGAGCAGTACTTC. The rearrangement uses TRBV7-9 and TRBJ2-7; D may be TRBD2 (7 bases). The germline V gene has CDR1 SEHNR and CDR2 FQNEAQ (reference sequence). CDR3 length equals 17 residues. V was cut by 5 bases and J by 2 bases, with 22 bases left in between.

The chain is built from TRBV4-1 and TRBJ2-3; D possibly corresponds to TRBD2 (6 bases). CDR3 length: 15 residues. V lost 1 base and J lost 6, with 14 bases in between. In germline, CDR1 is MGHRA, CDR2 YSYEKL. This CDR3 reads CASSQVMRGVDTQYF. In nucleotides, the CDR3 is TGCGCCAGCAGCCAAGTAATGCGGGGAGTGGATACGCAGTATTTT.

The rearrangement links TRBV28 to TRBJ2-1; 8 bases fit TRBD1. Trimming cost V 6 bases and J 0 bases; bases outside gene matches: 16. Germline CDR1 and CDR2: MDHEN and SYDVKM. CDR3 length: 19 residues. CDR3 nucleotides: TGTGCCAGCAGCGAAACGACAGGGGACGGGGGTAGCTCCTACAATGAGCAGTTCTTC. This encodes CASSETTGDGGSSYNEQFF.

The V gene is TRBV5-8, the J gene TRBJ1-2, with D uncertain. The CDR3 loop spans 12 amino acids. The V end was cut by 1 base, the J end by 8 bases, with 9 bases between. Germline V CDR1 and CDR2: SGHTS, YDEGEE. The CDR3 here is CASSLRAGGYTF. The CDR3 bases are TGTGCCAGCAGCTTGCGGGCGGGGGGCTACACCTTC.

The chain joins TRBV27 to TRBJ2-5; 8 bases agree with TRBD2. Germline lookup yields CDR1 MNHEY and CDR2 SMNVEV (reference sequence). The CDR3 totals 16 residues. V lost 0 bases, J lost 6 bases, and 9 bases stayed unmatched. CDR3 sequence: CASSLSSGEPPKTQYF. In DNA, the CDR3 is TGTGCCAGCAGTTTATCTAGCGGGGAGCCTCCAAAGACCCAGTACTTC.

V is TRBV4-3 and J is TRBJ1-2; TRBD1 might be the D (6 bases). CDR3 length equals 12 residues. V was trimmed by 8 bases and J by 6 bases, leaving 13 bases between them. The germline V gene encodes CDR1 LGHNA and CDR2 YSLEER. CDR3 bases: TGCGCCAGCTCAGGGGAGGTTGATGGCTACACCTTC. Translating gives CASSGEVDGYTF.

V usage is TRBV4-2 and J usage is TRBJ2-3; D not resolved. The CDR3 has 11 amino acids. Germline CDR1 and CDR2: LGHNA and YNFKEQ. V lost 1 base and J lost 4, with 0 bases in between. This chain's CDR3 is CASSQADTQYF. The DNA of the CDR3 is TGTGCCAGCAGCCAAGCAGATACGCAGTATTTT.